This is a list of T cell receptor beta chains from one sample in a study of shared clonotypes between healthy human individuals. This table comes from immunoSEQ multiplex PCR, and its TCRdb copy is limited to in-frame clones, with some not included. Seen here are under 2,000,000 clones, just under 95% observed once, and the top ten hold around 1%. The specimen sequenced was naive CD8+ T cells sorted from blood. Receptors were obtained from a man between 18 and 35 years old in good health. CDR3s include the opening cysteine and the closing phenylalanine or tryptophan. A D gene is named only where the DNA matches it firmly. For some rows the clone size is stated as once, few or many, or as a class when expanded; others skip it.

d_gene: TRBD2; v_gene: TRBV29-1; j_gene: TRBJ2-5; abundance: -; CDR3nt: TGCAGCGTGACCTCCCAAGCGGGGTTGGAGACCCAGTACTTC; CDR3aa: CSVTSQAGLETQYF
d_gene: -; v_gene: TRBV28; j_gene: TRBJ2-7; abundance: -; CDR3nt: TGTGCCAGCAGTCAACCGGGCAACTCCTACGAGCAGTACTTC; CDR3aa: CASSQPGNSYEQYF
d_gene: TRBD1; v_gene: TRBV27; j_gene: TRBJ1-5; abundance: -; CDR3nt: TGTGCCAGCTGGGACAGAGCTCTCCCCGGGGGCAATCAGCCCCAGCATTTT; CDR3aa: CASWDRALPGGNQPQHF
d_gene: -; v_gene: TRBV11-2; j_gene: TRBJ2-5; abundance: -; CDR3nt: TGTGCCAGCAGCTTAGCAGGGACCCAAGAGACCCAGTACTTC; CDR3aa: CASSLAGTQETQYF
d_gene: -; v_gene: TRBV5-4; j_gene: TRBJ2-7; abundance: -; CDR3nt: TGTGCCAGCAGCTTGACTACCTCCTACGAGCAGTACTTC; CDR3aa: CASSLTTSYEQYF
d_gene: -; v_gene: TRBV28; j_gene: TRBJ2-7; abundance: once; CDR3nt: TGTGCCAGCAGTAAAAGCGGGTCGACTTACGAGCAGTACTTC; CDR3aa: CASSKSGSTYEQYF
d_gene: -; v_gene: TRBV5-1; j_gene: TRBJ1-4; abundance: once; CDR3nt: TGCGCCAGCAGCTTGTTTCCGGACGGGACGGCTGAAAAACTGTTTTTT; CDR3aa: CASSLFPDGTAEKLFF
d_gene: -; v_gene: TRBV5-5; j_gene: TRBJ1-4; abundance: -; CDR3nt: TGTGCCAGCAGCTCTCCGGGAGGGACGGAAAAACTGTTTTTT; CDR3aa: CASSSPGGTEKLFF
d_gene: -; v_gene: TRBV6-1; j_gene: TRBJ2-7; abundance: -; CDR3nt: TGTGCCAGCAGGCCTTACTCCTACGAGCAGTACTTC; CDR3aa: CASRPYSYEQYF
d_gene: -; v_gene: TRBV5-1; j_gene: TRBJ2-5; abundance: -; CDR3nt: TGCGCCAGCAGCTTCGGGCCCCAAGAGACCCAGTACTTC; CDR3aa: CASSFGPQETQYF
d_gene: -; v_gene: TRBV7-7; j_gene: TRBJ1-5; abundance: -; CDR3nt: TGTGCTAGCAGCCCTGGGACCGGGGGGGCAGATCAGCCCCAGCATTTT; CDR3aa: CASSPGTGGADQPQHF
d_gene: -; v_gene: TRBV28; j_gene: TRBJ1-1; abundance: -; CDR3nt: TGTGCCAGCAGTTCACCTAAGTTAGAGGAGAACACTGAAGCTTTCTTT; CDR3aa: CASSSPKLEENTEAFF
d_gene: -; v_gene: TRBV11-3; j_gene: TRBJ2-3; abundance: -; CDR3nt: TGTGCCAGCAGTCTGGGCACCTACACAGATACGCAGTATTTT; CDR3aa: CASSLGTYTDTQYF
d_gene: -; v_gene: TRBV4-1; j_gene: TRBJ2-2; abundance: once; CDR3nt: TGCGCCAGCAGCCTAAAGGCAGGGCCCGGGGAGCTGTTTTTT; CDR3aa: CASSLKAGPGELFF
d_gene: -; v_gene: TRBV12-5; j_gene: TRBJ2-3; abundance: -; CDR3nt: TGTGCTAGTGGTTTGCCGACCTGGGCCGCCACAGATACGCAGTATTTT; CDR3aa: CASGLPTWAATDTQYF
d_gene: -; v_gene: TRBV2; j_gene: TRBJ2-7; abundance: -; CDR3nt: TGTGCCAGCATCGAGGACTTTACTTGGTACGAGCAGTACTTC; CDR3aa: CASIEDFTWYEQYF
d_gene: -; v_gene: TRBV27; j_gene: TRBJ2-3; abundance: -; CDR3nt: TGTGCCAGCAGTTTATCAGTTGCGGGAGATACGCAGTATTTT; CDR3aa: CASSLSVAGDTQYF
d_gene: TRBD2; v_gene: TRBV5-1; j_gene: TRBJ2-1; abundance: -; CDR3nt: TGCGCCAGCAGCCACCGGACTAGCGGTGTGGTTTACAATGAGCAGTTCTTC; CDR3aa: CASSHRTSGVVYNEQFF
d_gene: TRBD1; v_gene: TRBV6-5; j_gene: TRBJ2-7; abundance: -; CDR3nt: TGTGCCAGCAAAGAGACAGGGCCGAACGAGCAGTACTTC; CDR3aa: CASKETGPNEQYF
d_gene: -; v_gene: TRBV10-3; j_gene: TRBJ2-3; abundance: -; CDR3nt: TGTGCCATCAGTGAACTAGGAAGCTCCGGCACAGATACGCAGTATTTT; CDR3aa: CAISELGSSGTDTQYF
d_gene: TRBD1; v_gene: TRBV27; j_gene: TRBJ1-1; abundance: -; CDR3nt: TGTGCCAGCAGTTTGCCAGGGGGTGGTACTGAAGCTTTCTTT; CDR3aa: CASSLPGGGTEAFF
d_gene: -; v_gene: TRBV7-9; j_gene: TRBJ1-4; abundance: -; CDR3nt: TGTGCCAGCAGCTTAGCAGGAGGGATTCGGGAAAAACTGTTTTTT; CDR3aa: CASSLAGGIREKLFF
d_gene: TRBD1; v_gene: TRBV28; j_gene: TRBJ1-2; abundance: once; CDR3nt: TGTGCCAGCAGCCTCGCTCTGGGACAGGCCTATGGCTACACCTTC; CDR3aa: CASSLALGQAYGYTF
d_gene: -; v_gene: TRBV4-1; j_gene: TRBJ1-4; abundance: -; CDR3nt: TGCGCCAGCAGCCCCCCGGACAGTTTCGGAAAACTGTTTTTT; CDR3aa: CASSPPDSFGKLFF
d_gene: TRBD1; v_gene: TRBV19; j_gene: TRBJ1-1; abundance: -; CDR3nt: TGTGCCAGTAGTTACAGGGGTGTGAACACTGAAGCTTTCTTT; CDR3aa: CASSYRGVNTEAFF
d_gene: TRBD2; v_gene: TRBV6-5; j_gene: TRBJ2-3; abundance: -; CDR3nt: TGTGCCAGCACCCTACTAGCGGGAGGCACAGATACGCAGTATTTT; CDR3aa: CASTLLAGGTDTQYF
d_gene: TRBD2; v_gene: TRBV13; j_gene: TRBJ2-2; abundance: -; CDR3nt: TGTGCCAGCAGTACAACCGCCGGGACTAGCGGGGAGGCCGCCGGCACCGGGGAGCTGTTTTTT; CDR3aa: CASSTTAGTSGEAAGTGELFF
d_gene: -; v_gene: TRBV5-6; j_gene: TRBJ1-1; abundance: -; CDR3nt: TGTGCCAGCAGCTTGATTGGGGCTGAAGCTTTCTTT; CDR3aa: CASSLIGAEAFF
d_gene: TRBD1; v_gene: TRBV9; j_gene: TRBJ1-2; abundance: -; CDR3nt: TGTGCCAGCAGCGCAAGCCTTGGGACAGATGAGCTCTATGGCTACACCTTC; CDR3aa: CASSASLGTDELYGYTF
d_gene: -; v_gene: TRBV5-4; j_gene: TRBJ1-1; abundance: -; CDR3nt: TGTGCCAGCAGCTTGGCGGCTGAAGCTTTCTTT; CDR3aa: CASSLAAEAFF
d_gene: -; v_gene: TRBV4-1; j_gene: TRBJ2-7; abundance: -; CDR3nt: TGCGCCAGCAGCCAAGATATGAACCCGTCCTACGAGCAGTACTTC; CDR3aa: CASSQDMNPSYEQYF
d_gene: TRBD1; v_gene: TRBV10-2; j_gene: TRBJ1-2; abundance: -; CDR3nt: TGCGCCAGCAGTGAAACAGGGGGAGGTTCAAATCACTTC; CDR3aa: CASSETGGGSNHF
d_gene: -; v_gene: TRBV6-1; j_gene: TRBJ2-2; abundance: -; CDR3nt: TGTGCCAGCAGTGCCGCGAAAGGGACCCTATTTGGCACCGGGGAGCTGTTTTTT; CDR3aa: CASSAAKGTLFGTGELFF
d_gene: -; v_gene: TRBV2; j_gene: TRBJ2-3; abundance: -; CDR3nt: TGTGCCAGCAGGCTAGATACGCAGTATTTT; CDR3aa: CASRLDTQYF
d_gene: -; v_gene: TRBV7-9; j_gene: TRBJ2-7; abundance: -; CDR3nt: TGTGCCAGCAGCCCGGATAGCTCCTACGAGCAGTACTTC; CDR3aa: CASSPDSSYEQYF
d_gene: -; v_gene: TRBV7-9; j_gene: TRBJ2-1; abundance: -; CDR3nt: TGTGCCAGCAGCGACTTAGGGCGGGGACACAATGAGCAGTTCTTC; CDR3aa: CASSDLGRGHNEQFF
d_gene: -; v_gene: TRBV6-5; j_gene: TRBJ1-6; abundance: -; CDR3nt: TGTGCCAGCAGTTACTCGGACGGATATAATTCACCCCTCCACTTT; CDR3aa: CASSYSDGYNSPLHF
d_gene: -; v_gene: TRBV10-3; j_gene: TRBJ2-7; abundance: -; CDR3nt: TGTGCCACCACAGAGCGGACCTCCTACGAGCAGTACTTC; CDR3aa: CATTERTSYEQYF
d_gene: -; v_gene: TRBV28; j_gene: TRBJ1-1; abundance: -; CDR3nt: TGTGCCAGCAGTTTATATCCCGTAGGCACTGAAGCTTTCTTT; CDR3aa: CASSLYPVGTEAFF
d_gene: -; v_gene: TRBV2; j_gene: TRBJ2-5; abundance: -; CDR3nt: TGTGCCAGCAGTGAGGGTAATCCCGCCCAGCACTTC; CDR3aa: CASSEGNPAQHF
d_gene: TRBD1; v_gene: TRBV4-1; j_gene: TRBJ1-1; abundance: -; CDR3nt: TGCGCCAGCAGCCAAGATCTACAGGGGTGGAACACTGAAGCTTTCTTT; CDR3aa: CASSQDLQGWNTEAFF
d_gene: -; v_gene: TRBV10-2; j_gene: TRBJ2-7; abundance: once; CDR3nt: TGCGCCAGCAGTGATGGGTTAGGGGTAGCCTACGAGCAGTACTTC; CDR3aa: CASSDGLGVAYEQYF
d_gene: -; v_gene: TRBV11-2; j_gene: TRBJ1-1; abundance: -; CDR3nt: TGTGCCAGCAGCTCCGGAGGGGGGTTGACTGAAGCTTTCTTT; CDR3aa: CASSSGGGLTEAFF
d_gene: -; v_gene: TRBV9; j_gene: TRBJ2-1; abundance: -; CDR3nt: TGTGCCAGCAGCGCTGGACAGTACAATGAGCAGTTCTTC; CDR3aa: CASSAGQYNEQFF
d_gene: TRBD1; v_gene: TRBV6-1; j_gene: TRBJ1-2; abundance: -; CDR3nt: TGTGCCAGCAGTGATTTACAGGGGGCGCGTAGTGGCTACACCTTC; CDR3aa: CASSDLQGARSGYTF
d_gene: -; v_gene: TRBV11-2; j_gene: TRBJ2-7; abundance: -; CDR3nt: TGTGCCAGCAGCCCTGCTTTCGCCGAGCAGTACTTC; CDR3aa: CASSPAFAEQYF
d_gene: TRBD2; v_gene: TRBV5-6; j_gene: TRBJ2-1; abundance: -; CDR3nt: TGTGCCAGCAGCTTGGGCTTCGCGGGAGGGCCCTACAATGAGCAGTTCTTC; CDR3aa: CASSLGFAGGPYNEQFF
d_gene: -; v_gene: TRBV19; j_gene: TRBJ2-7; abundance: -; CDR3nt: TGTGCCAGTAGTTGGGGTGGGGGCGAAAACGAGCAGTACTTC; CDR3aa: CASSWGGGENEQYF